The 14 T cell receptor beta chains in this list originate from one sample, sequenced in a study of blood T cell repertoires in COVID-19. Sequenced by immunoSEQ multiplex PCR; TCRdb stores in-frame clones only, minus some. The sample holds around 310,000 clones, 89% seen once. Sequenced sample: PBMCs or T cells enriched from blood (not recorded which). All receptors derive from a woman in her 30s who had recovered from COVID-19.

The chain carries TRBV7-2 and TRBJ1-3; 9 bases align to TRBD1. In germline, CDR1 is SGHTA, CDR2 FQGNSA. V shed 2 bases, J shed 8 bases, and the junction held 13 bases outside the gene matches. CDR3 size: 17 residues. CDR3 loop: CASSLLLWDRAVYTIYF. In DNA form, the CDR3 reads TGTGCCAGCAGCTTATTGTTGTGGGACAGGGCTGTATACACCATATATTTT.

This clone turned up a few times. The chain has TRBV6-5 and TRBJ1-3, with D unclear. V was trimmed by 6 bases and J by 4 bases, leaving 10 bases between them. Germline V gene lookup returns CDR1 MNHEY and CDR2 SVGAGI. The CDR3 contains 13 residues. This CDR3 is CASSNPGGNTIYF. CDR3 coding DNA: TGTGCCAGCAGCAACCCGGGGGGAAACACCATATATTTT.

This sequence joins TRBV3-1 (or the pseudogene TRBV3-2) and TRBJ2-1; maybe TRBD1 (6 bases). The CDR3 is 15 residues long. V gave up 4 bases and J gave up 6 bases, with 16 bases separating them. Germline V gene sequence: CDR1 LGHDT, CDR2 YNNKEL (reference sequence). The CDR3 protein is CASSPSQGLTNEQFF. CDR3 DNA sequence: TGTGCCAGCAGCCCCTCCCAGGGGTTAACCAATGAGCAGTTCTTC.

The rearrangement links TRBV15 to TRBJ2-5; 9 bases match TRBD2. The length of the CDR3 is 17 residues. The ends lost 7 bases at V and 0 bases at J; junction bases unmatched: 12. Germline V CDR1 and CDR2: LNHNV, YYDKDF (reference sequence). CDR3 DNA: TGTGCCACCACGAAGGGGTGGGCTAGCGGGGACCAAGAGACCCAGTACTTC. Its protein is CATTKGWASGDQETQYF.

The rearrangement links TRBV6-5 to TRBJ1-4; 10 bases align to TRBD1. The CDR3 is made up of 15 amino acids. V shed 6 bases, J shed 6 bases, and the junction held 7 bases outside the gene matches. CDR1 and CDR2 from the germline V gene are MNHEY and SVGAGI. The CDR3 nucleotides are TGTGCCAGCAGCTTTGCCGGGACAGGGGATGAAAAACTGTTTTTT. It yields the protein CASSFAGTGDEKLFF.

CDR3 nucleotide sequence: TGCGCCAGCAGCTTCACAGGGGTGGGTTCACCCCTCCACTTT. As protein: CASSFTGVGSPLHF. The rearrangement links TRBV5-1 to TRBJ1-6, with 7 bases fitting TRBD1. Germline-derived CDR1 and CDR2 are SGHRS and YFSETQ. The V and J ends lost 2 bases and 9 bases, in that order; junction bases with no gene match: 5. The CDR3 extends over 14 amino acids. Supplemented by reference TRBV5-1 and TRBJ1-6, the full variable domain reads KAGVTQTPRYLIKTRGQQVTLSCSPISGHRSVSWYQQTPGQGLQFLFEYFSETQRNKGNFPGRFSGRQFSNSRSEMNVSTLELGDSALYLCASSFTGVGSPLHFGNGTRLTVT.

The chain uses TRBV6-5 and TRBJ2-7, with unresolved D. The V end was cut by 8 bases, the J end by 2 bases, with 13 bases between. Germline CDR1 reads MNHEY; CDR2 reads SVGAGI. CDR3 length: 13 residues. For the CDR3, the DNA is TGTGCCAGCTTGTTCCGCAGTACCTACGAGCAGTACTTC. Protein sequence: CASLFRSTYEQYF.

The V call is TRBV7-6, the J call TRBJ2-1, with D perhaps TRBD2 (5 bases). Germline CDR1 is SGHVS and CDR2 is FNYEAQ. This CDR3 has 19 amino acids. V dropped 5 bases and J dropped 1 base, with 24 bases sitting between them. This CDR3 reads CASSPLEELGLGSYNEQFF. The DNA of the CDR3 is TGTGCCAGCAGCCCACTGGAGGAGTTGGGCCTCGGGTCCTACAATGAGCAGTTCTTC.

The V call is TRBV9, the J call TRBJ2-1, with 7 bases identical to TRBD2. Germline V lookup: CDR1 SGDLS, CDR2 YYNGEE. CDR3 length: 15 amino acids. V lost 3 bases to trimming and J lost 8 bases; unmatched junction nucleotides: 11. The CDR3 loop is CASSEIPGGIDEQFF. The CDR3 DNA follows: TGTGCCAGCAGCGAGATTCCGGGAGGAATCGATGAGCAGTTCTTC.

The CDR3 DNA reads as TGTGCCAGCAGGGCCGGGAGCTCTGGAAACACCATATATTTT. Encoded protein: CASRAGSSGNTIYF. This chain connects TRBV6-6 to TRBJ1-3; D is unresolved. The CDR3 is 14 amino acids. Looked up from germline, CDR1 is MNHNY and CDR2 is SVGAGI (reference sequence). V was trimmed by 6 bases and J by 0 bases, leaving 9 bases between them.

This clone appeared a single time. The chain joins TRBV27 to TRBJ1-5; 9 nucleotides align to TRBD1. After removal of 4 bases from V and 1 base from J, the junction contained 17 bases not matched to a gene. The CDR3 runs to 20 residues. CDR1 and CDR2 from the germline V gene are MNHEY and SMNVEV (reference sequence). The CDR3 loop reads CASSSYSGTGIRRSNQPQHF. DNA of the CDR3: TGTGCCAGCAGTTCCTATTCCGGGACAGGGATAAGGAGAAGCAATCAGCCCCAGCATTTT.

CDR3 sequence (DNA): TGTGCCAGCAGTTACTCCCCCGAGGGCGGCTACACCTTC. Amino acid sequence: CASSYSPEGGYTF. The chain uses TRBV6-5 and TRBJ1-2; D not certain. The CDR3 has 13 residues. The germline V gene encodes CDR1 MNHEY and CDR2 SVGAGI. The V end lost 0 bases, the J end lost 8 bases, and 10 bases lay between the germline ends.

The CDR3 nucleotides read TGTGCCAGCAGCTTAGAGGGGGCGGGCTACACCTTC. This codes for CASSLEGAGYTF. The chain recombines TRBV11-2 with TRBJ1-2; D may be TRBD1 (6 bases). The V end lost 0 bases, the J end lost 8 bases, and 7 bases lay between the germline ends. Germline CDR1 and CDR2: SGHAT and FQNNGV. The CDR3 runs to 12 residues.

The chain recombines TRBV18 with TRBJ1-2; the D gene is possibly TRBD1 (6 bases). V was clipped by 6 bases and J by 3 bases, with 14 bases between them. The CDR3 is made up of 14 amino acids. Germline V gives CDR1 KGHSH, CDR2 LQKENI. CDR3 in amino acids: CASSGQRLDYGYTF. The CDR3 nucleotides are TGTGCCAGCTCCGGACAGCGCCTTGACTATGGCTACACCTTC.